This entry is about one T cell receptor (beta chain). Antigen: not known. The repertoire was sequenced with immunoSEQ multiplex PCR; TCRdb's copy has only in-frame clones and lacks some. This sample yields about 14,000 clones, of which 83% are seen a single time; roughly 21% belongs to the top ten. These data belong to a study of PD-1 blockade in classical Hodgkin lymphoma. Study information: Each patient was given nivolumab 3 mg/kg through a vein every 2 weeks.

Autologous stem cell transplantation was followed by relapse in every patient, and brentuximab vedotin exposure varied. Study results and caveats: By C4D1, diversity of CD4+ TCRs had risen significantly, whereas that of CD8+ TCRs had not. Exclusion was the outcome for patients who began nivolumab under 1 year after ASCT. The study reported lower baseline TCR diversity in newly diagnosed patients than in healthy donors.

Germline V gives CDR1 SGHVS, CDR2 FQNEAQ. The CDR3 is 13 amino acids. V lost 8 bases and J 0 bases, leaving 5 bases between the germline ends. The source was peripheral blood mononuclear cells (PBMCs), collected at baseline. The sequence was collected from a human donor with classical Hodgkin lymphoma. This chain joins TRBV7-8 and TRBJ2-6, with D unresolved. The CDR3 protein is CASQISGANVLTF. CDR3 coding DNA: TGTGCCAGCCAAATCTCTGGGGCCAACGTCCTGACTTTC.